One sample yielded the 2 T cell receptor beta chains listed below, sequenced in a study of regulatory T cells in long-lasting Graves disease (dated by TCRdb to about 2021). Interpreted using the paper, the time point label stands for: newly diagnosed GD, antithyroid drugs for less than 3 months. For both TCR sequencing and RNA sequencing, RNA was extracted from PBMCs in TRIzol. The library was produced with multiplex PCR. Sequencer: Illumina HiSeq 4000. CDR3 regions were amplified by Arm-PCR with iRepertoire HTBI primers to construct TCR beta libraries. TCRdb trimmed the raw reads at Q25, called clones with MiXCR and kept productive beta chains. Rows are combined by CDR3 protein, so each entry shows the most common genes and DNA. This sample gives 300,000 to 400,000 distinct CDR3 sequences in total; 15% of them show up just once. The ten biggest clones cover about 20% of the sample. The material was peripheral blood mononuclear cells (PBMCs), obtained at new diagnosis, from a patient treated with antithyroid drugs. The receptors derive from a female donor with Graves disease.

This clonotype has at least ten counts. The rearrangement joins TRBV30 to TRBJ2-7; TRBD2 matches at 11 bases. The germline CDR1 and CDR2 sequences are GTSNPN and SVGIG (reference sequence). V was clipped by 3 bases and J by 7 bases; unmatched bases: 11. This CDR3 region has 15 residues. The CDR3 protein is CAWSVGLAALREQYF. The CDR3 region has the DNA TGTGCCTGGAGCGTGGGACTAGCGGCCCTCCGGGAGCAGTACTTC.

Only a few counts were recorded for this clonotype. V gene TRBV27 combines with J gene TRBJ2-2, with D possibly being TRBD2 (5 bases). The CDR3 runs 16 residues. V was clipped by 4 bases and J by 1 base, with 13 bases between them. CDR1 and CDR2 from the germline V gene are MNHEY and SMNVEV (reference sequence). CDR3 sequence reads: CASSSRDFLNTGELFF. In DNA, the CDR3 is TGTGCCAGCAGTTCCCGGGATTTCCTGAACACCGGGGAGCTGTTTTTT.